Below are 12 T cell receptor beta chains sequenced from a single sample in a study of monozygotic twins with inflammatory bowel disease. No DNA is given; TCRdb re-called the 5' RACE reads and lists each CDR3 protein once. Its listing shows about 450,000 distinct CDR3 sequences. Material for sequencing was blood. The receptors stem from a human donor with ulcerative colitis or Crohn's disease, or a healthy co-twin of an affected twin (not recorded which).

The genes are TRBV6-5 and TRBJ2-1; the TRBD1 assignment by TCRdb is unverifiable without DNA. Germline CDR1 and CDR2: MNHEY and SVGAGI. The CDR3 is 15 residues long. This CDR3 reads CASSYLGGAYNEQFF.

The chain recombines TRBV7-2 with TRBJ2-7; TCRdb's D call, TRBD2, is unchecked because there is no DNA. This CDR3 has 16 residues. Germline CDR1 SGHTA, CDR2 FQGNSA. CDR3 loop: CASSLAPGLPSYEQYF.

The J gene is TRBJ2-3, the V gene TRBV9; checking the TCRdb D call of TRBD2 is not possible without DNA. Germline V CDR1 and CDR2: SGDLS, YYNGEE. This CDR3 region has 18 residues. This chain's CDR3 is CASSLPLYLAGDTDTQYF.

V and J are TRBV13 and TRBJ2-7; TCRdb lists TRBD1, though no DNA is available to test this call. CDR3 length: 15 residues. Per germline, CDR1 PRHDT and CDR2 FYEKMQ (reference sequence). CDR3 amino acids: CASSLMGVQGIEQYF.

The CDR3 reads CASSQGDTYSNQPQHF. The V gene is TRBV3-1, the J gene TRBJ1-5; TCRdb picks TRBD1, but there is no DNA to check that call. The CDR3 is 16 amino acids. CDR1 is LGHDT and CDR2 is YNNKEL in the germline V gene (reference sequence).

The genes are TRBV5-4 and TRBJ1-2; TCRdb picks TRBD1, but there is no DNA to check that call. Germline CDR1 is SGHNT and CDR2 is YYREEE (reference sequence). This CDR3 is 16 amino acids long. The CDR3 region is CASSPWGVDRSYGYTF.

This sequence joins TRBV9 and TRBJ2-1; TCRdb's D call, TRBD2, is unchecked because there is no DNA. Germline CDR1 is SGDLS and CDR2 is YYNGEE. The CDR3 has 17 residues. The chain's CDR3 is CASSVEQGREVPDEQFF.

V gene TRBV7-2 combines with J gene TRBJ2-7; TCRdb's D gene call, TRBD1, goes unchecked for lack of DNA. This CDR3 comprises 14 residues. Germline assignment: CDR1 SGHTA and CDR2 FQGNSA. The CDR3 reads CASSIGRGFYEQYF.

The rearrangement uses TRBV19 and TRBJ2-3; TCRdb's D call, TRBD1, is unchecked because there is no DNA. CDR1 and CDR2 from the germline V gene are LNHDA and SQIVND (reference sequence). The CDR3 length is 13 residues. CDR3 amino acids: CASNRDSSDTQYF.

CDR3 loop: CASSPVQQGQPQHF. V gene TRBV7-2 combines with J gene TRBJ1-5; absent DNA, TCRdb's TRBD1 call cannot be checked. CDR3 length: 14 residues. The germline V gene has CDR1 SGHTA and CDR2 FQGNSA. Variable domain in full (rest from reference TRBV7-2 and TRBJ1-5): GAGVSQSPSNKVTEKGKDVELRCDPISGHTALYWYRQSLGQGLEFLIYFQGNSAPDKSGLPSDRFSAERTGGSVSTLTIQRTQQEDSAVYLCASSPVQQGQPQHFGDGTRLSIL.

The gene calls are TRBV5-1 and TRBJ1-5; TCRdb outputs TRBD1, but without DNA this stays unchecked. The CDR3 totals 16 residues. CDR1 is SGHRS and CDR2 is YFSETQ in the germline V gene. The CDR3 loop reads CASSPGGTDSNQPQHF.

The genes are TRBV28 and TRBJ2-1. Germline V gene data show CDR1 as MDHEN and CDR2 as SYDVKM. CDR3 length: 12 amino acids. CDR3 region: CASLASYNEQFF.